Each of the 14 T cell receptor beta chains below was sequenced from the same sample in a study of prognosis after radiotherapy for stage I lung cancer. Genomic DNA yielded TCR beta CDR3, amplified by two-round multiplex PCR. First-round PCR employed TRBV- and TRBJ-specific primers for each gene. TCRdb redid the calling of the multiplex PCR reads with MiXCR, one entry per CDR3 protein. The table has 20,000 to 30,000 distinct CDR3 sequences, about 40% seen once; the top ten hold 20% to 25%. The material sequenced was PBMCs, taken before or after stereotactic body radiation therapy (not recorded which). These receptors originate from a donor over 45 with non-small cell lung cancer.

By share of the sample, this clonotype is medium-sized. The V call is TRBV12-3 or TRBV12-4, the J call TRBJ1-6; D is unclear. V was pared by 2 bases and J by 7 bases, with 6 bases between. The CDR3 contains 13 residues. The chain's CDR3 is CASSLQENSPLHF. The CDR3 DNA reads as TGTGCCAGCAGTTTACAGGAGAATTCACCCCTCCACTTT.

This clonotype was seen just once. With only one base between it and a far larger clone, this is likely a read error. This chain connects TRBV7-9 to TRBJ1-2, with D uncertain. Trimming removed 10 bases at V and 7 bases at J, with 22 bases between. Germline CDR1 SEHNR, CDR2 FQNEAQ (reference sequence). The CDR3 loop spans 14 amino acids. CDR3 nucleotides: TGTGCCATCACCCGGAAAGGCCTCCGGGGTGGCTACACCTTC. It is translated as CAITRKGLRGGYTF.

This chain uses TRBV6-1 with TRBJ1-2; D gene uncertain. Trimming left V 5 bases short and J 8 bases short, with 21 bases between. Germline V lookup: CDR1 MNHNS, CDR2 SASEGT. The CDR3 spans 15 residues. The CDR3 spells CASSPQPHWAIGYTF. CDR3 nucleotides: TGTGCCAGCAGTCCCCAGCCGCATTGGGCGATCGGCTACACCTTC.

This clonotype is medium-sized (0.01 to 0.1%). The chain combines TRBV5-1 with TRBJ2-1; unclear D gene. The CDR3 extends over 14 amino acids. V shed 2 bases and J shed 0 bases, with 6 bases lying between them. Germline assignment: CDR1 SGHRS and CDR2 YFSETQ. CDR3: CASSLASSYNEQFF. The CDR3 nucleotides are TGCGCCAGCAGCTTAGCAAGCTCCTACAATGAGCAGTTCTTC.

This clonotype has a count of ten or more. This chain uses TRBV6-1 with TRBJ2-3; a possible D gene is TRBD1 (6 bases). V was trimmed by 0 bases and J by 1 base, leaving 8 bases between them. Germline V lookup: CDR1 MNHNS, CDR2 SASEGT. This CDR3 spans 15 amino acids. The CDR3 nucleotides are TGTGCCAGCAGTGAAGCGGGGGCAGGCACAGATACGCAGTATTTT. Protein: CASSEAGAGTDTQYF.

The V call is TRBV27, the J call TRBJ2-7; 7 bases align to TRBD2. In germline, CDR1 is MNHEY, CDR2 SMNVEV (reference sequence). The trim removed 4 bases at V and 7 bases at J, leaving 16 bases unmatched. The CDR3 consists of 16 residues. The CDR3 DNA sequence: TGTGCCAGCAGTTCGGTACCGGGACTATCGTTTACGGAGCAGTACTTC. Its translation: CASSSVPGLSFTEQYF.

The count of this clonotype is one. With a far larger clone one base away, a read error is the likely cause. The rearrangement links TRBV6-2 or TRBV6-3 to TRBJ2-5, with TRBD2 matching 7 bases. The germline V gene encodes CDR1 MNHEY and CDR2 SVGEGT. V was clipped by 4 bases and J by 8 bases; unmatched bases: 10. The CDR3 totals 14 residues. This chain's CDR3 is CASSLGGRIDTQYF. In nucleotides, the CDR3 is TGTGCCAGCAGTTTGGGAGGGAGAATAGATACCCAGTACTTC.

In its sample, this clonotype is medium-sized. The V gene is TRBV6-5, the J gene TRBJ1-2; TRBD1 is a possible D gene (6 bases). The CDR3 consists of 15 residues. The V end was cut by 7 bases, the J end by 6 bases, with 21 bases between. Germline V CDR1 and CDR2: MNHEY, SVGAGI. CDR3 protein: CASTRWGLGTDGYTF. The CDR3, as DNA: TGTGCCAGCACCCGCTGGGGGCTTGGGACGGATGGCTACACCTTC.

The sample holds many counts of this clonotype. J is TRBJ1-4 and V is TRBV19; 7 bases match TRBD1. Germline V gives CDR1 LNHDA, CDR2 SQIVND (reference sequence). The CDR3 sequence is 13 residues long. Germline trimming cut 10 bases from V and 3 bases from J; bases unmatched to any gene: 5. The CDR3 region has the DNA TGTGCCACCCGAGGGACAGCTAATGAAAAACTGTTTTTT. Its protein is CATRGTANEKLFF.

The genes are TRBV28 and TRBJ2-5; possibly TRBD2 for D (6 bases). CDR1 and CDR2 (germline): MDHEN, SYDVKM. Trimming removed 5 bases at V and 13 bases at J, with 23 bases between. The CDR3 is made up of 14 amino acids. The CDR3 spells CASSVKTSQENRYF. CDR3 nucleotides: TGTGCCAGCAGTGTAAAAACTAGCCAAGAGAACCGGTACTTC.

About this clonotype itself: With a far larger clone one base away, a read error is the likely cause. This chain links TRBV6-4 with TRBJ2-1; 7 positions agree with TRBD2. This CDR3 has 13 amino acids. Germline CDR1 is MRHNA and CDR2 is SNTAGT. The CDR3 spells CASRGEWGNGQFF. The CDR3 DNA follows: TGTGCCAGCCGGGGGGAGTGGGGGAATGGGCAGTTCTTC.

This clonotype has a count of ten or more. The chain has TRBV20-1 and TRBJ1-5, with D tentatively TRBD1 (6 bases). Per germline, CDR1 DFQATT and CDR2 SNEGSKA (reference sequence). V lost 3 bases and J lost 0, with 15 bases in between. There are 16 residues in the CDR3. CDR3 amino acids: CSASLAGDYSNQPQHF. The CDR3 DNA reads TGCAGTGCTAGTTTGGCAGGGGACTATAGCAATCAGCCCCAGCATTTT.

This clonotype has a count of ten or more. This could be a read error, since a much larger clone is one nucleotide away. The V and J genes are TRBV7-9 and TRBJ2-1, with D perhaps TRBD1 (6 bases). There are 16 residues in the CDR3. The germline gives CDR1 SEHNR, CDR2 FQNEAQ (reference sequence). The CDR3 DNA follows: TGTGCCAGCAGCTTAAAAGGCGATGGGACATACAATGAGCAGCTCTTC. Protein: CASSLKGDGTYNEQLF.

Turning to this clonotype: One base separates it from a far larger clone, so it is likely a read error. V gene TRBV6-5 combines with J gene TRBJ1-5; possibly TRBD1 for D (5 bases). Trimming cost V 9 bases and J 3 bases, with 12 bases left between them. This CDR3 is 13 amino acids long. Germline V gives CDR1 MNHEY, CDR2 SVGAGI. CDR3 nucleotides: TGTGCCAGTAGGACATGCTACAATCAGCCCCAGCATTTT. This codes for CASRTCYNQPQHF.